The subject of this entry is one T cell receptor beta chain. The sample has other DNA sequences that encode this CDR3 too. The authors' processing: Using reference gene primer amplification, nucleated cell counts were estimated. Libraries were prepared by immunoSEQ multiplex PCR; TCRdb keeps only in-frame clonotypes and omits some of them. The V and J calls and clone size are taken from that table; D and trimming were inferred from the DNA. The sample lists 380,000 or so clones, approximately 86% occurring once. Germline-derived CDR1 and CDR2 are SGHNT and YENEEA. V gave up 5 bases and J gave up 4 bases; unmatched junction bases: 6. The CDR3 covers 15 residues. This entry belongs to a study of blood T cell repertoires in COVID-19. Study information: Acute and convalescent COVID-19 samples came from the United States, Italy and Spain.

Sequenced material: peripheral blood. The V call is TRBV11-3, the J call TRBJ2-5, with 11 bases aligning to TRBD1. This receptor was taken from a woman aged 60-75 years with COVID-19, enrolled during active disease. CDR3 region: CASSPGTGGGETQYF. CDR3 DNA sequence: TGTGCCAGCAGCCCGGGGACAGGGGGTGGAGAGACCCAGTACTTC.